This TCR beta chain was sequenced for a study of blood T cell repertoires in COVID-19. Turning to the study itself: Sites in the United States, Italy and Spain provided acute and convalescent COVID-19 samples. PBMCs, B-cell-depleted T cells, or T cells were the source of the cDNA or gDNA that made up the material.

Original data processing: Amplifying reference gene primers gave estimates of nucleated cell counts. Only in-frame clones appear in the TCRdb table, and some are missing; sequencing was by immunoSEQ multiplex PCR. The DNA gave D and trimming, while V, J and clone size come from that table. This table has fewer than 250,000 clones, approximately 84% appearing once. Germline CDR1 reads MNHEY; CDR2 reads SMNVEV (reference sequence). The CDR3 contains 17 residues. V gave up 3 bases and J gave up 0 bases; unmatched junction bases: 7. In its sample, this clone was seen a few times. This TCR was recovered from a woman older than 75 with acute or convalescent COVID-19. V is TRBV27 and J is TRBJ1-1, with TRBD1 matching over 10 bases. Sequencing was performed on peripheral blood. CDR3 sequence: CASSLGDRGLMNTEAFF. The CDR3 nucleotides read TGTGCCAGCAGTTTGGGCGACAGGGGGCTGATGAACACTGAAGCTTTCTTT.